The 32 T cell receptor beta chains listed next were all sequenced from one sample in a study of blood T cell repertoires in COVID-19. Measured with immunoSEQ multiplex PCR; TCRdb has only the in-frame clones, and not every one. The profile shows 100,000 to 110,000 clones, more than 65% of them singletons. The sample comprised peripheral blood. The receptor source for this set is a woman in her 70s with acute or convalescent COVID-19.

The V call is TRBV5-1, the J call TRBJ2-3, with no clear D. This CDR3 region has 15 residues. Looked up from germline, CDR1 is SGHRS and CDR2 is YFSETQ. Trimming took 2 bases from V and 4 from J, leaving 14 bases between them. The CDR3 is CASSFFTGVADTQYF. DNA of the CDR3: TGCGCCAGCAGCTTTTTTACCGGTGTCGCAGATACGCAGTATTTT.

The rearrangement links TRBV7-2 to TRBJ1-3; maybe TRBD1 (5 bases). V lost 5 bases, J lost 0 bases, and 17 bases lay in between. In germline, CDR1 is SGHTA, CDR2 FQGNSA. There are 17 residues in the CDR3. The CDR3 is CASSLTGTSSSGNTIYF. As DNA, the CDR3 is TGTGCCAGCAGCCTAACTGGGACTTCAAGCTCTGGAAACACCATATATTTT.

The V and J genes are TRBV5-8 and TRBJ2-7; 8 bases align to TRBD1. The CDR3 runs 13 residues. Germline V gene lookup returns CDR1 SGHTS and CDR2 YDEGEE. V lost 4 bases and J lost 6; bases outside the gene matches: 6. CDR3 nucleotides: TGTGCCAGCAGCCTTGACAGGGGACGCGAGCAGTACGTC. Encoded protein: CASSLDRGREQYV.

This clone was recorded a few times. The chain joins TRBV19 to TRBJ1-1, with 8 bases matching TRBD1. V shed 2 bases, J shed 1 base, and the junction held 6 bases outside the gene matches. The length of the CDR3 is 16 residues. Germline lookup yields CDR1 LNHDA and CDR2 SQIVND (reference sequence). The CDR3: CASSISRGLENTEAFF. In nucleotides, the CDR3 is TGTGCCAGTAGTATATCCAGGGGGCTCGAGAACACTGAAGCTTTCTTT.

The chain combines TRBV19 with TRBJ2-7, with 8 bases matching TRBD1. CDR3 length equals 15 residues. Germline V gene lookup returns CDR1 LNHDA and CDR2 SQIVND (reference sequence). V shed 3 bases, J shed 1 base, and the junction held 5 bases outside the gene matches. CDR3 region: CASSMTGAVSYEQYF. CDR3 DNA sequence: TGTGCCAGTAGTATGACAGGGGCGGTATCCTACGAGCAGTACTTC.

The chain couples TRBV18 to TRBJ2-5; D possibly corresponds to TRBD2 (7 bases). CDR1 is KGHSH, CDR2 LQKENI, per germline. The germline V and J ends were trimmed by 3 bases and 5 bases, with 16 bases remaining between them. The CDR3 loop spans 15 amino acids. The CDR3 loop reads CASSPRSGGWETQYF. The CDR3 region has the DNA TGTGCCAGCTCACCCCGTTCGGGGGGCTGGGAGACCCAGTACTTC.

The gene calls are TRBV2 and TRBJ1-4; D perhaps matches TRBD1 (6 bases). V was trimmed by 3 bases and J by 7 bases, leaving 15 bases between them. The CDR3 spans 15 residues. The germline V gene has CDR1 SNHLY and CDR2 FYNNEI. CDR3 nucleotides: TGTGCCAGCAGTGATTTGCGGGGGGCTCTTGAAAAACTGTTTTTT. It specifies CASSDLRGALEKLFF.

V usage is TRBV19 and J usage is TRBJ1-1; D is perhaps TRBD1 (6 bases). Per the germline V gene, CDR1 is LNHDA and CDR2 is SQIVND (reference sequence). This CDR3 has 15 residues. V was trimmed by 6 bases and J by 1 base, leaving 15 bases between them. CDR3 protein: CASRDRGRGNTEAFF. The CDR3 DNA reads TGTGCCAGTAGGGACCGGGGCAGGGGGAACACTGAAGCTTTCTTT.

The J gene is TRBJ1-6, the V gene TRBV13, with 10 bases that match TRBD1. The germline gives CDR1 PRHDT, CDR2 FYEKMQ (reference sequence). This CDR3 spans 16 amino acids. With V trimmed by 1 base and J by 9 bases, 6 bases remained unmatched. CDR3 sequence reads: CASSLVGDRGSSPLHF. The CDR3 region has the DNA TGTGCCAGCAGCTTAGTAGGGGACAGGGGAAGTTCACCCCTCCACTTT.

V is TRBV7-2 and J is TRBJ2-2; D is ambiguous. Trimming pared 0 bases from V and 3 bases from J, leaving 5 bases between. The CDR3 loop spans 14 amino acids. Germline CDR1 and CDR2: SGHTA and FQGNSA. The chain's CDR3 is CASSLAYDTGELFF. In DNA, the CDR3 is TGTGCCAGCAGCTTAGCGTATGACACCGGGGAGCTGTTTTTT.

The CDR3, as DNA: TGCGCCAGCAGCCGCGGACAGGGGGTAGGTTCGGCCGGGGAGCTGTTTTTT. Its protein is CASSRGQGVGSAGELFF. V is TRBV4-1 and J is TRBJ2-2; 10 nucleotides line up with TRBD1. V shed 4 bases and J 6 bases; nucleotides not matched to a gene: 11. From germline, CDR1 is MGHRA and CDR2 YSYEKL. The CDR3 is 17 residues long.

This rearrangement joins TRBV5-1 to TRBJ2-7; D ambiguous. Germline values: CDR1 SGHRS, CDR2 YFSETQ. The CDR3 spans 14 residues. Trimming stripped 2 bases from V and 5 bases from J, with 14 bases between. The CDR3 here is CASSFGSQPHEQYF. The CDR3 nucleotides are TGCGCCAGCAGCTTCGGGTCCCAACCCCACGAGCAGTACTTC.

V and J are TRBV5-6 and TRBJ1-2, with 7 bases matching TRBD1. V shed 4 bases and J 3 bases; nucleotides not matched to a gene: 6. The CDR3 sequence is 14 residues long. Germline CDR1 is SGHDT and CDR2 is YYEEEE. The CDR3 nucleotides read TGTGCCAGCAGCCGTTGGGACAGATACTATGGCTACACCTTC. It encodes CASSRWDRYYGYTF.

The chain uses TRBV7-9 and TRBJ1-5; D possibly corresponds to TRBD1 (5 bases). The germline gives CDR1 SEHNR, CDR2 FQNEAQ (reference sequence). The CDR3 is 14 residues long. V gave up 6 bases and J gave up 5 bases, with 14 bases separating them. CDR3 nucleotides: TGTGCCAGCAGTTCGGGGGTTAACGATCAGCCCCAGCATTTT. It yields the protein CASSSGVNDQPQHF.

This chain connects TRBV7-9 to TRBJ1-1; D not resolved. CDR1 SEHNR and CDR2 FQNEAQ come from the germline V gene (reference sequence). The CDR3 length is 14 residues. V was trimmed by 5 bases and J by 8 bases, leaving 18 bases between them. The CDR3 nucleotides are TGTGCCAGCAGCCCAATCGACCACCCCGGGGAAGCTTTCTTT. Residues: CASSPIDHPGEAFF.

This chain joins TRBV2 and TRBJ1-5; D remains ambiguous. This CDR3 has 14 amino acids. Germline-derived CDR1 and CDR2 are SNHLY and FYNNEI. V was trimmed by 1 base and J by 3 bases, leaving 7 bases between them. The CDR3 DNA is TGTGCCAGCAGTGAAGACAGAGTCAATCAGCCCCAGCATTTT. Protein product: CASSEDRVNQPQHF. The full variable domain, its missing parts supplied by reference TRBV2 and TRBJ1-5, is EPEVTQTPSHQVTQMGQEVILRCVPISNHLYFYWYRQILGQKVEFLVSFYNNEISEKSEIFDDQFSVERPDGSNFTLKIRSTKLEDSAMYFCASSEDRVNQPQHFGDGTRLSIL.

The chain employs TRBV6-2 or TRBV6-3 and TRBJ1-6; D is uncertain. CDR3 length: 13 amino acids. The V gene's germline CDR1 is MNHEY and CDR2 SVGEGT. Between the trimmed V and J ends, which lost 3 bases and 12 bases, there was a span of 12 bases. CDR3: CASSYGTFGPLHF. CDR3 in DNA: TGTGCCAGCAGTTATGGCACATTTGGACCCCTCCACTTT.

This chain uses TRBV2 with TRBJ1-2; the D gene is possibly TRBD1 (6 bases). Germline CDR1 is SNHLY and CDR2 is FYNNEI. V was cut by 5 bases and J by 6 bases, with 22 bases left in between. The CDR3 loop spans 16 amino acids. In DNA, the CDR3 is TGTGCCAGCAGTCGCCAAACCGGGACATCGCGGCATGGCTACACCTTC. Translating it yields CASSRQTGTSRHGYTF.

CDR3 loop: CASSLQTGGGRTEAFF. CDR3 sequence (DNA): TGTGCCAGCAGCCTCCAGACAGGGGGCGGGAGAACTGAAGCTTTCTTT. The gene calls are TRBV4-2 and TRBJ1-1; 10 nucleotides line up with TRBD1. Trimming at V came to 4 bases and at J to 5 bases, leaving 10 bases not matched to a gene. CDR1 is LGHNA, CDR2 YNFKEQ, per germline. There are 16 residues in the CDR3.

This chain uses TRBV19 with TRBJ1-2; D remains ambiguous. The V end lost 6 bases, the J end lost 0 bases, and 8 bases lay between the germline ends. Germline CDR1 and CDR2: LNHDA and SQIVND (reference sequence). The CDR3 loop spans 13 amino acids. This CDR3 is CASRESTNYGYTF. CDR3 bases: TGTGCCAGTAGAGAGTCGACTAACTATGGCTACACCTTC. Complete variable domain (other parts from reference TRBV19 and TRBJ1-2): DGGITQSPKYLFRKEGQNVTLSCEQNLNHDAMYWYRQDPGQGLRLIYYSQIVNDFQKGDIAEGYSVSREKKESFPLTVTSAQKNPTAFYLCASRESTNYGYTFGSGTRLTVV.

The table lists this clone with a count of one. This chain links TRBV30 with TRBJ1-4; 7 positions agree with TRBD1. CDR1 GTSNPN and CDR2 SVGIG come from the germline V gene (reference sequence). CDR3 size: 12 residues. Trimming at V came to 7 bases and at J to 7 bases, leaving 6 bases not matched to a gene. CDR3 sequence: CALTGNGEKLFF. The CDR3 DNA is TGTGCCTTGACAGGGAATGGTGAAAAACTGTTTTTT.

The genes are TRBV19 and TRBJ1-5; no clear D. The V and J ends lost 4 bases and 4 bases respectively, with 8 bases between them. Germline V gene sequence: CDR1 LNHDA, CDR2 SQIVND (reference sequence). The CDR3 is made up of 13 amino acids. The CDR3: CASSRTQNQPQHF. In nucleotides, the CDR3 is TGTGCCAGTAGTAGAACACAAAATCAGCCCCAGCATTTT.

The rearrangement uses TRBV6-5 and TRBJ2-3; TRBD2 agrees at 11 bases. With 7 bases clipped from V and 4 bases from J, the junction kept 7 bases outside the gene matches. The CDR3 extends over 15 amino acids. CDR1 is MNHEY and CDR2 is SVGAGI in the germline V gene. In DNA, the CDR3 is TGTGCCAGCACCTTTAGCGGGGGGGCCTCAGATACGCAGTATTTT. As protein: CASTFSGGASDTQYF.

V and J are TRBV24-1 and TRBJ1-5, with D perhaps TRBD1 (5 bases). V was clipped by 4 bases and J by 6 bases, with 12 bases between them. This CDR3 spans 14 amino acids. Germline V CDR1 and CDR2: KGHDR, SFDVKD. As DNA, the CDR3 is TGTGCCACCAGTGACGGCAGGGTCTCTCAGCCCCAGCATTTT. It is translated as CATSDGRVSQPQHF.

The rearrangement joins TRBV6-5 to TRBJ2-7, with TRBD2 matching 8 bases. Germline CDR1 and CDR2: MNHEY and SVGAGI. After removal of 4 bases from V and 6 bases from J, the junction contained 14 bases not matched to a gene. The CDR3 sequence is 16 residues long. The CDR3 is CASSSQSPGAGGEQYF. The CDR3 region has the DNA TGTGCCAGCAGTTCCCAAAGTCCGGGGGCGGGAGGCGAGCAGTACTTC.

The rearrangement joins TRBV12-3 or TRBV12-4 to TRBJ1-1; no clear D. The CDR3 covers 13 residues. Trimming cost V 3 bases and J 3 bases, with 8 bases left between them. CDR3 loop: CASSFGEDTEAFF. CDR3 DNA sequence: TGTGCCAGCAGTTTCGGGGAGGACACTGAAGCTTTCTTT.

This chain links TRBV5-4 with TRBJ2-5, with D possibly TRBD2 on 5 matching bases. This CDR3 contains 14 residues. V was shortened by 0 bases and J by 2 bases, with 8 bases between the two germline ends. From germline, CDR1 is SGHNT and CDR2 YYREEE (reference sequence). The CDR3 spells CASSLERLQETQYF. The CDR3 DNA is TGTGCCAGCAGCTTGGAGCGGCTACAAGAGACCCAGTACTTC.

This sequence joins TRBV19 and TRBJ1-1; TRBD1 matches 7 bases. CDR1 and CDR2 (germline): LNHDA, SQIVND (reference sequence). The CDR3 extends over 15 amino acids. The V segment lost 6 bases and the J segment 0 bases; nucleotides outside the gene matches: 7. This CDR3 is CASRIPGQMNTEAFF. DNA for the CDR3: TGTGCCAGTAGGATACCGGGACAGATGAACACTGAAGCTTTCTTT.

The chain carries TRBV3-1 (or the pseudogene TRBV3-2) and TRBJ2-1, with 9 bases fitting TRBD2. Germline trimming cut 4 bases from V and 14 bases from J; bases unmatched to any gene: 9. The CDR3 totals 13 residues. The germline V gene encodes CDR1 LGHDT and CDR2 YNNKEL (reference sequence). This chain's CDR3 is CASSRTTSGSEFF. The CDR3 nucleotides read TGTGCCAGCAGCCGTACAACTAGCGGGTCGGAGTTCTTC.

This chain joins TRBV5-4 and TRBJ2-3, with 7 bases that match TRBD2. Germline CDR1 reads SGHNT; CDR2 reads YYREEE (reference sequence). The length of the CDR3 is 15 residues. V lost 2 bases and J lost 1; bases outside the gene matches: 4. CDR3 in DNA: TGTGCCAGCAGCTTCCCCAGCGGGGGCACAGATACGCAGTATTTT. Its translation: CASSFPSGGTDTQYF.

This sequence joins TRBV7-9 and TRBJ1-1, with a tentative D call TRBD1 (6 bases). The V gene lost 7 bases and the J gene lost 2 bases, with 11 bases spanning the gap. Germline V gene sequence: CDR1 SEHNR, CDR2 FQNEAQ (reference sequence). The CDR3 is 13 residues long. The CDR3 DNA sequence: TGTGCCAGCAAGGACAGAGTCAACACTGAAGCTTTCTTT. Its translation: CASKDRVNTEAFF.

The chain uses TRBV10-3 and TRBJ2-1; 10 nucleotides match TRBD1. Germline V gene sequence: CDR1 ENHRY, CDR2 SYGVKD. This CDR3 has 16 amino acids. After removal of 3 bases from V and 5 bases from J, the junction contained 7 bases not matched to a gene. The CDR3 sequence is CAISESGTGANNEQFF. CDR3 nucleotides: TGTGCCATCAGTGAATCCGGGACAGGGGCAAACAATGAGCAGTTCTTC.